This T cell receptor (beta chain) was captured by sequencing in a study of Ad26.COV2.S vaccination and SARS-CoV-2 variants. The treatment denotes: some 20 received Ad26.COV2.S at low or high dose, single or two shots; five or six received placebo; per-sample allocation not given. Samples came from day 63 after the first vaccine or placebo injection. Using immunoSEQ multiplex PCR, the repertoire was profiled, and TCRdb retains in-frame clones only, with some absent. The sample has 330,000 or so clones, roughly 90% seen once. This CDR3 contains 17 residues. Germline V gene lookup returns CDR1 LGHNA and CDR2 YSLEER. V dropped 0 bases and J dropped 3; count of bases not matched to a gene: 7.

This sequence originates from a person aged 18-60 years who received the Ad26.COV2.S COVID-19 vaccine or a placebo. The material sequenced was peripheral blood, taken in a trial of Ad26.COV2.S vaccine versus placebo. The J gene is TRBJ2-1, the V gene TRBV4-3, with 8 bases matching TRBD2. The CDR3 bases are TGCGCCAGCAGCCAAGAATTTCGCGGGAGGAACTACAATGAGCAGTTCTTC. This translates into CASSQEFRGRNYNEQFF.